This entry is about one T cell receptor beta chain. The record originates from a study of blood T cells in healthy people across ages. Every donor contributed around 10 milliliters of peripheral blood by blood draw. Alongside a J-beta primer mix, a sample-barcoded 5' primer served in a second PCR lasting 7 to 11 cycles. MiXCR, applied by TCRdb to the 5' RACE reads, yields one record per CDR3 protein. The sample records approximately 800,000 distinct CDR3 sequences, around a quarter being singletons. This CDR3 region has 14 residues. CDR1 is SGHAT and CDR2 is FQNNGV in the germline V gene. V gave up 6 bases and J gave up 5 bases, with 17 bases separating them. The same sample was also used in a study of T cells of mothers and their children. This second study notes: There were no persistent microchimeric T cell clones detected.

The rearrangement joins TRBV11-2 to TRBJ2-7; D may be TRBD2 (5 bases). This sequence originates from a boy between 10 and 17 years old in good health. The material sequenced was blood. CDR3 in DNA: TGTGCCAGCAGACCTAGGGAGACCCCAAACGAGCAGTACTTC. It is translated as CASRPRETPNEQYF.